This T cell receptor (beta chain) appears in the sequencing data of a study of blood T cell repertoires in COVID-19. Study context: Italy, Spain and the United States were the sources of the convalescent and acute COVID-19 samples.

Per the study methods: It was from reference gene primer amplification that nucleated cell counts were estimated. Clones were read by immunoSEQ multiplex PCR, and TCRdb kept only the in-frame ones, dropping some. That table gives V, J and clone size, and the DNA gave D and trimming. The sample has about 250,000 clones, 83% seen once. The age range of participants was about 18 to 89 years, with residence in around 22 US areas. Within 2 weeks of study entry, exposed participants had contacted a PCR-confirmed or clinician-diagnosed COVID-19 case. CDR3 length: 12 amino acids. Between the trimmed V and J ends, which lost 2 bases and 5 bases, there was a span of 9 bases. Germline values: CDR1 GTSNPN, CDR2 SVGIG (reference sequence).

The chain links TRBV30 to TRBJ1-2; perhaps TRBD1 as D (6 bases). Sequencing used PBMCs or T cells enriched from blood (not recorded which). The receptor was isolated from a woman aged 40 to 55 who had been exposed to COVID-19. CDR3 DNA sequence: TGTGCCTGGAGTCTAACAGGGTATGGCTACACCTTC. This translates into CAWSLTGYGYTF. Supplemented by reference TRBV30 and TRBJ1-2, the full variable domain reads SQTIHQWPATLVQPVGSPLSLECTVEGTSNPNLYWYRQAAGRGLQLLFYSVGIGQISSEVPQNLSASRPQDRQFILSSKKLLLSDSGFYLCAWSLTGYGYTFGSGTRLTVV.